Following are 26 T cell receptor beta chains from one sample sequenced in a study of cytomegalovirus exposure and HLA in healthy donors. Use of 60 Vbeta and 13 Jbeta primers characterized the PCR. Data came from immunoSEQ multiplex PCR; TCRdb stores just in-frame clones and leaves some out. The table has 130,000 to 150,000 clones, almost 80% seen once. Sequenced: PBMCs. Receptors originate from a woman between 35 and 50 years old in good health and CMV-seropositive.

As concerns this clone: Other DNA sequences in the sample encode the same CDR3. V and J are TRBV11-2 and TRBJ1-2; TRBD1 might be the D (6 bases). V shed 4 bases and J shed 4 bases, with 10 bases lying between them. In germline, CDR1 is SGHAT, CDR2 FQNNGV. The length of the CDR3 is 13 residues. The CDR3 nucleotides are TGTGCCAGCAGCTCGACAGGCCCCTATGGCTACACCTTC. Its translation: CASSSTGPYGYTF.

The CDR3, as DNA: TGTGCTGACAGGTCAGATAGCAATCAGCCCCAGCATTTT. It encodes CADRSDSNQPQHF. V is TRBV12-5 and J is TRBJ1-5; weak D call: TRBD1 (6 bases). The ends were cut back, 11 bases at V and 0 bases at J, with 11 bases in the middle. This CDR3 spans 13 amino acids. Germline V gene sequence: CDR1 LGHNT, CDR2 FRNRAP. The complete variable domain, with remaining parts taken from reference TRBV12-5 and TRBJ1-5, reads DARVTQTPRHKVTEMGQEVTMRCQPILGHNTVFWYRQTMMQGLELLAYFRNRAPLDDSGMPKDRFSAEMPDATLATLKIQPSEPRDSAVYFCADRSDSNQPQHFGDGTRLSIL.

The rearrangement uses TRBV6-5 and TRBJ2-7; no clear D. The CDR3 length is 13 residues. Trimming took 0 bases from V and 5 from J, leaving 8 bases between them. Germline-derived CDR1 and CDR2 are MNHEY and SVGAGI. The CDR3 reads CASSYSYSDEQYF. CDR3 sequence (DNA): TGTGCCAGCAGTTACTCGTATTCCGACGAGCAGTACTTC.

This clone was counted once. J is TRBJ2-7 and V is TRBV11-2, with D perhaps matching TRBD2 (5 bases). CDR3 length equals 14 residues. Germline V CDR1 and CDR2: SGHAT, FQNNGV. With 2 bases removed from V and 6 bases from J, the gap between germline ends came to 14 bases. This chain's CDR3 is CASSLFSVGFEQYF. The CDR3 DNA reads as TGTGCCAGCAGCTTATTTAGCGTGGGATTCGAGCAGTACTTC.

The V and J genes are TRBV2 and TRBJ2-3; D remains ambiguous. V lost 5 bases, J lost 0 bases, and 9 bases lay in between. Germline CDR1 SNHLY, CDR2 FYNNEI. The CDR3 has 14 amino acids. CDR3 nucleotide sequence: TGTGCCAGCAGTACAGACATTAGCACAGATACGCAGTATTTT. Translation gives CASSTDISTDTQYF.

The CDR3 protein is CASSLQGINEKLFF. CDR3 nucleotide sequence: TGTGCCAGCAGTTTACAGGGGATTAATGAAAAACTGTTTTTT. The chain recombines TRBV2 with TRBJ1-4; 7 bases align to TRBD1. Losses at the gene ends were 5 bases for V and 4 bases for J; bases not matched to a gene: 4. Per the germline V gene, CDR1 is SNHLY and CDR2 is FYNNEI. The CDR3 contains 14 residues.

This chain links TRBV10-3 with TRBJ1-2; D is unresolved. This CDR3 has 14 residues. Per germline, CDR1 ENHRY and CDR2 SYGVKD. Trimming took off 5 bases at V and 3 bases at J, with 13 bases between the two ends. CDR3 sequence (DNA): TGTGCCATCAGTTTGAGGCAGACTGACTATGGCTACACCTTC. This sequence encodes CAISLRQTDYGYTF.

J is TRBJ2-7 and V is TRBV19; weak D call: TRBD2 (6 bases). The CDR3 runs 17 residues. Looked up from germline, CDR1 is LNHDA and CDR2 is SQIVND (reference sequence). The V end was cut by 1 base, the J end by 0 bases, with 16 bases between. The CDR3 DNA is TGTGCCAGTAGTATAGCAATTAGCGGCTCGAGCTCCTACGAGCAGTACTTC. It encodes CASSIAISGSSSYEQYF.

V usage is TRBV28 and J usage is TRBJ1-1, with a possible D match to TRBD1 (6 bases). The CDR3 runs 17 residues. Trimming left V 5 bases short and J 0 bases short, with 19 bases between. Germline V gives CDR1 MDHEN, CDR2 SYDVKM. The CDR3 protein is CASSTLQGKSMNTEAFF. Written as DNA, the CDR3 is TGTGCCAGCAGTACCCTCCAGGGGAAATCTATGAACACTGAAGCTTTCTTT. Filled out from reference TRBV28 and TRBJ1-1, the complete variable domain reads DVKVTQSSRYLVKRTGEKVFLECVQDMDHENMFWYRQDPGLGLRLIYFSYDVKMKEKGDIPEGYSVSREKKERFSLILESASTNQTSMYLCASSTLQGKSMNTEAFFGQGTRLTVV.

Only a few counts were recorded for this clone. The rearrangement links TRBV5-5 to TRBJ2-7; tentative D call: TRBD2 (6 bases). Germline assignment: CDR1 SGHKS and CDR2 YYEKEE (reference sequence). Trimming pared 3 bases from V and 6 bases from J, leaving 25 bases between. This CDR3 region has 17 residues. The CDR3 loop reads CASSYKGLRGVSGEQYF. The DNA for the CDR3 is TGTGCCAGCAGCTACAAGGGGCTGCGGGGTGTATCGGGCGAGCAGTACTTC.

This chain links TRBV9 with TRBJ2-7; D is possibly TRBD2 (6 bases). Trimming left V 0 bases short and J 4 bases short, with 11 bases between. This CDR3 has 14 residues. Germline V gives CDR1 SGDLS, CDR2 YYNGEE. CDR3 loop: CASSVAGGNYEQYF. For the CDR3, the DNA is TGTGCCAGCAGCGTAGCGGGCGGGAATTACGAGCAGTACTTC.

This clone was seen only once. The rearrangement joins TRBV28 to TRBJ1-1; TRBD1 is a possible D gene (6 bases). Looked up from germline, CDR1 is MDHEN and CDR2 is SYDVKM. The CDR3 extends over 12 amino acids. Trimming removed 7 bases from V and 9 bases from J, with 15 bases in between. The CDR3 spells CASTPGGGQAFF. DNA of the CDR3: TGTGCCAGCACCCCGGGGGGCGGACAAGCTTTCTTT.

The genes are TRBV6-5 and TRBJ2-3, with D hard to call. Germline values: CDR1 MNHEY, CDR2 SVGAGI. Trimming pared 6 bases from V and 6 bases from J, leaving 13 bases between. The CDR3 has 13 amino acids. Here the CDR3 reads CASRHFGMDTQYF. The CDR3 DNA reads TGTGCCAGCAGACATTTTGGTATGGATACGCAGTATTTT.

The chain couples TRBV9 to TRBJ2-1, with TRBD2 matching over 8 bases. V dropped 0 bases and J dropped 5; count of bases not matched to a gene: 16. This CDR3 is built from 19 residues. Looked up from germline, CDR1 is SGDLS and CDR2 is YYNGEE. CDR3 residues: CASSVGGAGTSLGNNEQFF. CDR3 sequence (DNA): TGTGCCAGCAGCGTAGGGGGTGCCGGGACTAGTCTTGGGAACAATGAGCAGTTCTTC.

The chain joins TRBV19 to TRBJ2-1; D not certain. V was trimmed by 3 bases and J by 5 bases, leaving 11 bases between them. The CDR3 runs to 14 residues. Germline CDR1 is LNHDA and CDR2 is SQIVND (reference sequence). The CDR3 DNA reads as TGTGCCAGTAGTATGGGCAGGATAAACAATGAGCAGTTCTTC. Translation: CASSMGRINNEQFF.

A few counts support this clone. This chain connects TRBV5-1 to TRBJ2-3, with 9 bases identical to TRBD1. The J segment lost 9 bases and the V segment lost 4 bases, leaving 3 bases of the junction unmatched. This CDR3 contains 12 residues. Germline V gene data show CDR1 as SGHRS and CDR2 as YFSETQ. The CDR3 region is CASSPGQGTQYF. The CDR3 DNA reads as TGCGCCAGCAGCCCCGGACAGGGGACGCAGTATTTT.

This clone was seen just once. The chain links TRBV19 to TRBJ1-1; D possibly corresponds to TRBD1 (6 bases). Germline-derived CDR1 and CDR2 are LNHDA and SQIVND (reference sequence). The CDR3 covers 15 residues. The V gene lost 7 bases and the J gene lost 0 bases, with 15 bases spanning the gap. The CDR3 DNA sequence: TGTGCCAGTACGGGTAGGGGGAACATGAACACTGAAGCTTTCTTT. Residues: CASTGRGNMNTEAFF. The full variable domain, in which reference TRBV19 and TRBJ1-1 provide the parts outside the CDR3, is DGGITQSPKYLFRKEGQNVTLSCEQNLNHDAMYWYRQDPGQGLRLIYYSQIVNDFQKGDIAEGYSVSREKKESFPLTVTSAQKNPTAFYLCASTGRGNMNTEAFFGQGTRLTVV.

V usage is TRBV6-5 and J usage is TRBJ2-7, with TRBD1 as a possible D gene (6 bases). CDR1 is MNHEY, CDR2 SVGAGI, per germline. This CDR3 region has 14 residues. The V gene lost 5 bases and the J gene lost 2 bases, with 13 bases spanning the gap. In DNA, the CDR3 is TGTGCCAGCAGTCAACAGGGTTTAGCCTACGAGCAGTACTTC. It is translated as CASSQQGLAYEQYF.

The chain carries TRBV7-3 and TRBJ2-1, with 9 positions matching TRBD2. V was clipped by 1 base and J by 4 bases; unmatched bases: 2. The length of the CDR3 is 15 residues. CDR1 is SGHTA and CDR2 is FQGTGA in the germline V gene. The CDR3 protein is CASSLNSGGYNEQFF. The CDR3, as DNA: TGTGCCAGCAGCTTAAATAGCGGGGGTTACAATGAGCAGTTCTTC.

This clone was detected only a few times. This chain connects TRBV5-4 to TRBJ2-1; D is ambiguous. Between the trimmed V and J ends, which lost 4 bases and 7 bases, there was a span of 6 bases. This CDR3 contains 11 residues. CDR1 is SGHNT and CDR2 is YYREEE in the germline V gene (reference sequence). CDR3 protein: CASSLSNEQFF. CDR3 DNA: TGTGCCAGCAGCCTCTCTAATGAGCAGTTCTTC.

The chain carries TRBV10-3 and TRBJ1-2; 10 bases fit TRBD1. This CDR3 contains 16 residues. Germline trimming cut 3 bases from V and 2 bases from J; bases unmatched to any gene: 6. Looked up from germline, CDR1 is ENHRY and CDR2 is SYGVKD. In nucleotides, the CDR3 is TGTGCCATCAGTGACCCAATGGGACAGGGGAACTATGGCTACACCTTC. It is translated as CAISDPMGQGNYGYTF.

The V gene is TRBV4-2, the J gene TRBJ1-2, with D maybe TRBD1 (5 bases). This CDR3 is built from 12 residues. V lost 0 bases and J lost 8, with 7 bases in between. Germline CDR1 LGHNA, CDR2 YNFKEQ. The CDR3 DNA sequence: TGTGCCAGCAGCCAAGATGCAGGGGGCTACACCTTC. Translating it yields CASSQDAGGYTF.

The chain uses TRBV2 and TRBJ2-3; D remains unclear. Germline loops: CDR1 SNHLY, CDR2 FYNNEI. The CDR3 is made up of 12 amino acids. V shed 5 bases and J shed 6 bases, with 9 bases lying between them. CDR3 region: CASSKIRDTQYF. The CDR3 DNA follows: TGTGCCAGCAGTAAAATCCGGGATACGCAGTATTTT.

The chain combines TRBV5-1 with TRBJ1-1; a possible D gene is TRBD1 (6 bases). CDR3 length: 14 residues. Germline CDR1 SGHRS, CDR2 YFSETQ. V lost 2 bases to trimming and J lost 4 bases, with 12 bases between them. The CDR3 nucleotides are TGCGCCAGCAGCTTACAGGGAATTGGCACTGAAGCTTTCTTT. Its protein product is CASSLQGIGTEAFF. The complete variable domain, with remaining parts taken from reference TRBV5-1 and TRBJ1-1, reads KAGVTQTPRYLIKTRGQQVTLSCSPISGHRSVSWYQQTPGQGLQFLFEYFSETQRNKGNFPGRFSGRQFSNSRSEMNVSTLELGDSALYLCASSLQGIGTEAFFGQGTRLTVV.

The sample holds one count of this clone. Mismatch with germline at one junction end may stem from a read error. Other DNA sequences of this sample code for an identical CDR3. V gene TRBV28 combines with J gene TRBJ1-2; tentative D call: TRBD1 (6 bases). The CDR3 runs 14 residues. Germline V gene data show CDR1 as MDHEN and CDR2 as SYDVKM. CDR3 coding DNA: TGCGCCTGGGGGCCCCGGGACACAATCTATGGCTACACCTTC. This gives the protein CAWGPRDTIYGYTF.

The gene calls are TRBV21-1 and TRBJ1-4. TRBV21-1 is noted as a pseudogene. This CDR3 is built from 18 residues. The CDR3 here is CASSKRPEDYATNEKLFF. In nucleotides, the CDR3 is TGTGCCAGCAGCAAAAGGCCAGAGGACTATGCAACTAATGAAAAACTGTTTTTT.